Following are 17 T cell receptor beta chains from one sample sequenced in a study of T cell clonality in common variable immunodeficiency. Produced via immunoSEQ multiplex PCR; TCRdb's table is partial and in-frame only. The repertoire yields about 42,000 clones, none seen only once; the top ten contain 2.1%. Sequencing was carried out using peripheral blood mononuclear cells. These receptors were taken from a person aged 18 to 69 in good health.

This clone was detected ten times or more. The CDR3 extends 3 residues past the end of the read, so its final part is completed from the germline J gene. This chain joins TRBV5-1 and TRBJ2-5; D possibly corresponds to TRBD1 (5 bases). The CDR3 spans 14 residues. Trimming cost V 6 bases and J 2 bases, with 14 bases left between them. The V gene's germline CDR1 is SGHRS and CDR2 YFSETQ. Here the CDR3 reads CASTADSFQETQYF. The DNA read from the CDR3 is TGCGCCAGCACGGCAGACAGCTTTCAAGAGACC. The full variable domain, completed using reference TRBV5-1 and TRBJ2-5, is KAGVTQTPRYLIKTRGQQVTLSCSPISGHRSVSWYQQTPGQGLQFLFEYFSETQRNKGNFPGRFSGRQFSNSRSEMNVSTLELGDSALYLCASTADSFQETQYFGPGTRLLVL.

At least ten counts were recorded for this clone. The CDR3 extends 3 residues past the end of the read, so its final part is completed from the germline J gene. The chain combines TRBV5-6 with TRBJ2-7; 9 bases align to TRBD1. V was clipped by 2 bases and J by 3 bases; unmatched bases: 6. CDR1 is SGHDT and CDR2 is YYEEEE in the germline V gene. This CDR3 is built from 15 residues. The CDR3 loop reads CASSLVGTGIYEQYF. The sequenced CDR3 bases are TGTGCCAGCAGCTTAGTCGGGACAGGGATCTACGAG. The variable domain in full, completed from reference TRBV5-6 and TRBJ2-7, reads DAGVTQSPTHLIKTRGQQVTLRCSPKSGHDTVSWYQQALGQGPQFIFQYYEEEERQRGNFPDRFSGHQFPNYSSELNVNALLLGDSALYLCASSLVGTGIYEQYFGPGTRLTVT.

For this clone: Possible read error: a much larger clone is one base away. The read falls 3 residues short of the CDR3 end, and the missing part is taken from the germline J gene. The chain joins TRBV2 to TRBJ1-4, with D tentatively TRBD1 (5 bases). Germline V gene lookup returns CDR1 SNHLY and CDR2 FYNNEI. The CDR3 spans 15 residues. CDR3 DNA (partial): TGTGCCAGCAGTCGAGGGGAAGCTGGGGCCAACGTA. It is translated as CASSRGEAGANV. Given in full, the CDR3 is CASSRGEAGANVLFF.

This clone came up many times. The read stops 3 residues short of the end of the CDR3; the missing end is completed from the germline J gene. The J gene is TRBJ2-3, the V gene TRBV5-6, with 9 bases aligning to TRBD1. Germline assignment: CDR1 SGHDT and CDR2 YYEEEE. CDR3 length: 14 amino acids. V shed 3 bases, J shed 3 bases, and the junction held 2 bases outside the gene matches. The CDR3 sequence: CASSWGQGTDTQYF. CDR3 bases read: TGTGCCAGCAGCTGGGGACAGGGTACAGATACG.

At least ten counts were recorded for this clone. The read ends 3 residues early relative to the CDR3; the germline J gene fills the gap. V is TRBV29-1 and J is TRBJ2-5, with D maybe TRBD2 (6 bases). The CDR3 is 13 residues long. With 7 bases removed from V and 5 bases from J, the gap between germline ends came to 17 bases. Germline lookup yields CDR1 SQVTM and CDR2 ANQGSEA. The part of the CDR3 DNA that was read is TGCAGCGCCGAATGGGGGGTTTTGGAGACC. Its protein product is CSAEWGVLET. The entire CDR3 protein is CSAEWGVLETQYF.

A remark on this clone: The CDR3 end is not reached by the read, which stops 3 residues before it; the germline J gene fills it in. The rearrangement uses TRBV19 and TRBJ2-2; 7 positions agree with TRBD1. The CDR3 sequence is 17 residues long. Germline V gene sequence: CDR1 LNHDA, CDR2 SQIVND (reference sequence). The sequenced CDR3 bases are TGTGCCAGTAGTTCCGGGACAGTCCCTATAAGGGGTTCACCG. It encodes CASSSGTVPIRGSP. In full, the CDR3 is CASSSGTVPIRGSPLFF.

This clone was found many times. The read terminates 3 residues ahead of where the CDR3 ends, so the germline J gene completes it. The rearrangement links TRBV18 to TRBJ1-5, with 9 nucleotides matching TRBD1. Trimming at V came to 5 bases and at J to 6 bases, leaving 8 bases not matched to a gene. Germline CDR1 is KGHSH and CDR2 is LQKENI. This CDR3 has 15 amino acids. CDR3 sequence reads: CASSAGQGVGQPQHF. The CDR3 bases that were read are TGTGCCAGCTCAGCGGGACAGGGTGTTGGTCAGCCC.

This clone was recorded many times. The read terminates 3 residues before the CDR3 end, so the remaining end is supplied by the germline J gene. The chain uses TRBV29-1 and TRBJ1-1, with D perhaps TRBD1 (5 bases). CDR1 SQVTM and CDR2 ANQGSEA come from the germline V gene. The CDR3 totals 14 residues. The sequenced CDR3 bases are TGCAGCGTTGAAGACAGGGTTTCGACTCCGGGA. Protein product: CSVEDRVSTPG. Given in full, the CDR3 is CSVEDRVSTPGAFF.

Concerning this clone: The read ends 3 residues shy of where the CDR3 ends; the end is completed using the germline J gene. V gene TRBV7-9 combines with J gene TRBJ1-2, with TRBD1 as a possible D gene (6 bases). The CDR3 covers 15 residues. With 1 base removed from V and 4 bases from J, the gap between germline ends came to 13 bases. CDR1 is SEHNR and CDR2 is FQNEAQ in the germline V gene (reference sequence). CDR3 residues: CASSLGSTGFYGYTF. The part of the CDR3 DNA that was read is TGTGCCAGCAGCTTAGGTTCTACAGGGTTCTATGGC.

This clone occurred many times. The observed sequence ends 3 residues before the CDR3 terminus, with the missing tail filled in from the germline J gene. The rearrangement uses TRBV2 and TRBJ2-1; 10 nucleotides agree with TRBD2. CDR3 size: 14 residues. The V gene end was trimmed by 3 bases and the J gene end by 7 bases; junction bases not matched to a gene: 3. Germline CDR1 reads SNHLY; CDR2 reads FYNNEI. CDR3 bases read: TGTGCCAGCAGTGACAGCGGGGGGGTGAATGAG. The encoded protein is CASSDSGGVNE. The complete CDR3 protein is CASSDSGGVNEQFF.

This clone showed up many times. The missing CDR3 end, 3 residues past where the read stops, is filled in from the germline J gene. The chain has TRBV7-3 and TRBJ2-3, with 13 nucleotides matching TRBD2. V gave up 2 bases and J gave up 6 bases; unmatched junction bases: 5. The V gene's germline CDR1 is SGHTA and CDR2 FQGTGA. CDR3 length: 16 amino acids. The CDR3 loop reads CASSLRTSGGRDTQYF. Partial CDR3 DNA: TGTGCCAGCAGCTTACGGACTAGCGGGGGCAGGGATACG.

This clone has at least ten counts. The CDR3 extends 3 residues past the end of the read, so its final part is completed from the germline J gene. The rearrangement uses TRBV7-2 and TRBJ2-2; TRBD2 matches at 12 bases. The junction had 6 bases not matched to a gene; V was cut back by 0 bases and J by 4 bases. The CDR3 has 18 amino acids. Germline CDR1 reads SGHTA; CDR2 reads FQGNSA. CDR3 sequence: CASSLASSGGVSTGELFF. The sequenced part of the CDR3 DNA is TGTGCCAGCAGCTTAGCGTCTAGCGGGGGGGTGAGCACCGGGGAG.

This clone was detected many times. With the read ending 3 residues before the CDR3 end, the germline J gene is used to fill in that end. This sequence joins TRBV6-1 and TRBJ1-5; D is undetermined. The CDR3 sequence is 16 residues long. Germline CDR1 and CDR2: MNHNS and SASEGT. Trimming removed 1 base at V and 0 bases at J, with 10 bases between. CDR3 sequence reads: CASSEDGRGSNQPQHF. The sequenced CDR3 bases are TGTGCCAGCAGTGAAGATGGGCGGGGTAGCAATCAGCCC.

This clone was detected many times. The CDR3 protein is CAWTEGALRTEAFF. The covered CDR3 bases are TGTGCCTGGACCGAGGGGGCATTACGAACTGAA. The chain is built from TRBV30 and TRBJ1-1, with 7 bases aligning to TRBD1. The DNA ends 3 residues before the CDR3 does, and the rest of the CDR3 is filled in from the germline J gene. V was pared by 4 bases and J by 5 bases, with 10 bases of the junction left unmatched. Germline V gene lookup returns CDR1 GTSNPN and CDR2 SVGIG (reference sequence). CDR3 length: 14 residues.

This clone was counted at least ten times. CDR3 sequence reads: CSARDGGRDTGELFF. The CDR3 DNA, read in part, is TGCAGTGCTAGAGATGGCGGGAGGGACACCGGGGAG. The V call is TRBV20-1, the J call TRBJ2-2; TRBD2 matches 9 bases. Coverage ceases 3 residues before the CDR3 finishes, and the germline J gene fills in the end. The V segment lost 0 bases and the J segment 3 bases; nucleotides outside the gene matches: 2. CDR1 is DFQATT and CDR2 is SNEGSKA in the germline V gene (reference sequence). The CDR3 consists of 15 residues.

This clone came up many times. The sequenced fragment ends 3 residues before the CDR3 boundary, so the rest is inferred from the germline J gene. This chain joins TRBV13 and TRBJ1-2; 7 bases are a match to TRBD1. Per germline, CDR1 PRHDT and CDR2 FYEKMQ (reference sequence). V was clipped by 3 bases and J by 2 bases; unmatched bases: 9. The CDR3 loop spans 16 amino acids. The sequenced CDR3 bases are TGTGCCAGCAGCTTCTCCCGGACAGGCGCGAACTATGGC. Translation gives CASSFSRTGANYG. The CDR3 as a whole reads CASSFSRTGANYGYTF.

This clone has at least ten counts. Read coverage stops 3 residues before the CDR3 terminus; the germline J gene supplies the remainder. The chain links TRBV5-4 to TRBJ2-7; TRBD2 aligns across 13 bases. The length of the CDR3 is 15 residues. Trimming at V came to 2 bases and at J to 5 bases, leaving 4 bases not matched to a gene. CDR1 and CDR2 from the germline V gene are SGHNT and YYREEE (reference sequence). The sequenced CDR3 bases are TGTGCCAGCAGCTTACGACTAGCGGGGGGTGACGAG. Translation: CASSLRLAGGDE. The CDR3 in full is CASSLRLAGGDEQYF.